This T cell receptor beta chain stems from a study of CD8+CD57+ T cells in acquired aplastic anemia. Trimming took off 2 bases at V and 3 bases at J, with 13 bases between the two ends. Germline V gene sequence: CDR1 LNHDA, CDR2 SQIVND (reference sequence). The CDR3 extends over 15 amino acids. The study profiled TCR beta VDJ and CDR3 using genomic DNA as template. TCRdb re-called the reads through MiXCR, storing one row per CDR3 protein. This repertoire shows 200,000 or so distinct CDR3 sequences, approximately 50% found once; its top ten account for 8.5% to 10%. Selection for sequencing was limited to patients who had shown CD8+CD57+ cell expansion by flow cytometry.

The receptor's source is a human donor with aplastic anemia. V is TRBV19 and J is TRBJ1-1; D may be TRBD1 (6 bases). Sequenced: sorted CD4+, CD8+, or CD8+CD57+ T cells (not recorded which) from PBMCs. Here the CDR3 DNA reads TGTGCCAGTAGTATATATGGAGGGGGGGACACTGAAGCTTTCTTT. Protein sequence: CASSIYGGGDTEAFF.